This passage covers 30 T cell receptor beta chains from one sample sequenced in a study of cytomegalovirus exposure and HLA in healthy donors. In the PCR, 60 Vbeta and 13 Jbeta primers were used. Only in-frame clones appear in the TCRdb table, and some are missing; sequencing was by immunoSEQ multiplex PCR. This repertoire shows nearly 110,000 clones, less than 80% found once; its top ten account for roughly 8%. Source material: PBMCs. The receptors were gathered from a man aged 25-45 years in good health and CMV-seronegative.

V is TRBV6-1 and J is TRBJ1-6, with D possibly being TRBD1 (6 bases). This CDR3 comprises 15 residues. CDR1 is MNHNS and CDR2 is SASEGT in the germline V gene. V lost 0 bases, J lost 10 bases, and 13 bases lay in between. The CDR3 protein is CASSEARGGRSPLHF. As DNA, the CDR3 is TGTGCCAGCAGTGAAGCGCGCGGGGGGCGGTCACCCCTCCACTTT.

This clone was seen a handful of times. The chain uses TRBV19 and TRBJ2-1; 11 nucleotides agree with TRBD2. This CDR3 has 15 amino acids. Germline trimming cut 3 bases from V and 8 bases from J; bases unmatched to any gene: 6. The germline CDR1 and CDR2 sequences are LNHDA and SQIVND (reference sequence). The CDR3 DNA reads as TGTGCCAGTAGTATGACTAGCGGGGAGTTCGATGAGCAGTTCTTC. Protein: CASSMTSGEFDEQFF.

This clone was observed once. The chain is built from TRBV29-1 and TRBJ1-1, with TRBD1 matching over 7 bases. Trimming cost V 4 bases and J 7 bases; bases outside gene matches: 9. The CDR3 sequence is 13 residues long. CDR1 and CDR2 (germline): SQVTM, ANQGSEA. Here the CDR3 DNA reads TGCAGCGTTGTTAAGAACCCAGGGGGTGAAGCTTTCTTT. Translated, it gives CSVVKNPGGEAFF. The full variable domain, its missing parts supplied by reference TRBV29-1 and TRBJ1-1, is SAVISQKPSRDICQRGTSLTIQCQVDSQVTMMFWYRQQPGQSLTLIATANQGSEATYESGFVIDKFPISRPNLTFSTLTVSNMSPEDSSIYLCSVVKNPGGEAFFGQGTRLTVV.

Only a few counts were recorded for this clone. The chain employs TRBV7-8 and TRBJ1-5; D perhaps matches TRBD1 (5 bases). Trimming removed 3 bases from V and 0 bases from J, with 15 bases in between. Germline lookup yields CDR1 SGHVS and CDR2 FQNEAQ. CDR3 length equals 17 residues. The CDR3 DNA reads TGTGCCAGCAGCTTTTCCTTTCGGGGGAATAGCAATCAGCCCCAGCATTTT. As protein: CASSFSFRGNSNQPQHF.

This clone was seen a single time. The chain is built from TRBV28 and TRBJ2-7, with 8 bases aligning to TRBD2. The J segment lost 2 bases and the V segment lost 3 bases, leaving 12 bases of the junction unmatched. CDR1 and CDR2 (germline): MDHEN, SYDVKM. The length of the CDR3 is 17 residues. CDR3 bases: TGTGCCAGCAGTTTCAGTGGCGGGGGGCACCTTCCCTACGAGCAGTACTTC. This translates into CASSFSGGGHLPYEQYF.

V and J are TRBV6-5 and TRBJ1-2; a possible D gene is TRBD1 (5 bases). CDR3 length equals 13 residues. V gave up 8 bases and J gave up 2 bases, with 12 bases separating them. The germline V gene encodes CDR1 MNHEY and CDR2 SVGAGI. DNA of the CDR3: TGTGCCAGCCGGGGGGGAGGAAACTATGGCTACACCTTC. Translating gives CASRGGGNYGYTF.

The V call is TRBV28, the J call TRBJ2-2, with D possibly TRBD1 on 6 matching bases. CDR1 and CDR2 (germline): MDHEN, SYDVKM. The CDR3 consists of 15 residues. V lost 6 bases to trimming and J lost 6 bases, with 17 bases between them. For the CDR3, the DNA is TGTGCCAGCAGCCTGTGGGACACCGGGGCCGGGGAGCTGTTTTTT. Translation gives CASSLWDTGAGELFF.

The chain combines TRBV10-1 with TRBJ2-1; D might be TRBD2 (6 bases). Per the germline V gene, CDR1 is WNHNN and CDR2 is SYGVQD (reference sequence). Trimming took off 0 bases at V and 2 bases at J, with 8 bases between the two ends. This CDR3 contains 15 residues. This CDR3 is CASSESPGAYNEQFF. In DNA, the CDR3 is TGCGCCAGCAGTGAGTCCCCGGGGGCCTACAATGAGCAGTTCTTC.

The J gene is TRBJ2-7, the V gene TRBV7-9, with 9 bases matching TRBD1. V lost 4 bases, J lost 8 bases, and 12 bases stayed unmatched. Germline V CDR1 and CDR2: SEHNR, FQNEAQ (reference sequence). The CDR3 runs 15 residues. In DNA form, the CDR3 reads TGTGCCAGCAGCTCTGCCCGGGACAGGGCGGTGCAGCAGTACTTC. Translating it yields CASSSARDRAVQQYF.

CDR3 coding DNA: TGTGCCAGCACCCATCTAGGGGTTGGCTACACCTTC. Its translation is CASTHLGVGYTF. This rearrangement joins TRBV28 to TRBJ1-2; possible D gene TRBD1, 5 bases. CDR1 MDHEN and CDR2 SYDVKM come from the germline V gene. This CDR3 spans 12 amino acids. Trimming removed 7 bases at V and 7 bases at J, with 13 bases between.

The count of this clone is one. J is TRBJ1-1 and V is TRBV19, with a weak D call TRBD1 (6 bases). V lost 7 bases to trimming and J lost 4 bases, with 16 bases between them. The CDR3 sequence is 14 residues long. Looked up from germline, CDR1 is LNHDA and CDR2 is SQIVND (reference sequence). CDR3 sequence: CASKTGPRGTEAFF. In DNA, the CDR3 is TGTGCCAGTAAAACAGGCCCCAGGGGCACTGAAGCTTTCTTT.

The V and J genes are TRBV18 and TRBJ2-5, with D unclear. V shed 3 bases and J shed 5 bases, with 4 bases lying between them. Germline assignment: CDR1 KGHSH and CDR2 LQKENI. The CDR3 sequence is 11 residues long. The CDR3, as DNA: TGTGCCAGCTCACCGGCCGAGACCCAGTACTTC. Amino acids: CASSPAETQYF.

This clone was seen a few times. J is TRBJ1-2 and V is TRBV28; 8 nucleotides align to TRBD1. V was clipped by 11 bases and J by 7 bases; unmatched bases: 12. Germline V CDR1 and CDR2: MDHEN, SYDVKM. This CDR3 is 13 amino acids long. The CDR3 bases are TGTGCCCTCCTGGACAGGGCCGACTCTGGCTACACCTTC. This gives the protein CALLDRADSGYTF.

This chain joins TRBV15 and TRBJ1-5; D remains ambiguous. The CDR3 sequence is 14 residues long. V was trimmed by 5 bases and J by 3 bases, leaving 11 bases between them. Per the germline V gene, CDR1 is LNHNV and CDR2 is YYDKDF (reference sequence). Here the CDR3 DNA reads TGTGCCACCAGCTTCGGGGTACTCAATCAGCCCCAGCATTTT. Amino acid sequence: CATSFGVLNQPQHF.

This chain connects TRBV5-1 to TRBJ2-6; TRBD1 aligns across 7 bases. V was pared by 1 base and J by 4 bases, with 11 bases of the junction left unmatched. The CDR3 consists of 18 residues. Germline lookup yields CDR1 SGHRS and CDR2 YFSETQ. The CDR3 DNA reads TGCGCCAGCAGCTTGCATACTTACAGGGGAAAAGGGGCCAACGTCCTGACTTTC. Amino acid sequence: CASSLHTYRGKGANVLTF.

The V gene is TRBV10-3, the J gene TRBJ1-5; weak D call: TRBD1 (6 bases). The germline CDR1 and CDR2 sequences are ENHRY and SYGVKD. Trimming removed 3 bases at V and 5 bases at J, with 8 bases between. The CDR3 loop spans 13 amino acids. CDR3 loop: CAISEGQYQPQHF. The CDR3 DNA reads TGTGCCATCAGTGAAGGACAGTATCAGCCCCAGCATTTT.

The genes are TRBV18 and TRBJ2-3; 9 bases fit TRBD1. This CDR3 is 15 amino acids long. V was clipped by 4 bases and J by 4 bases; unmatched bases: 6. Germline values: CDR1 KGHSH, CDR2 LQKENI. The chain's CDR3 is CASSLPGQGSDTQYF. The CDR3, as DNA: TGTGCCAGCTCACTCCCGGGACAGGGCTCAGATACGCAGTATTTT. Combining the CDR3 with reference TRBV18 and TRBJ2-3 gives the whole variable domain NAGVMQNPRHLVRRRGQEARLRCSPMKGHSHVYWYRQLPEEGLKFMVYLQKENIIDESGMPKERFSAEFPKEGPSILRIQQVVRGDSAAYFCASSLPGQGSDTQYFGPGTRLTVL.

The chain's CDR3 is CAVIGRGDSWNTEAFF. The CDR3 DNA reads as TGTGCCGTCATAGGGCGGGGGGATAGCTGGAACACTGAAGCTTTCTTT. J is TRBJ1-1 and V is TRBV19; possibly TRBD1 for D (5 bases). The CDR3 length is 16 residues. Germline V gene sequence: CDR1 LNHDA, CDR2 SQIVND (reference sequence). V was cut by 11 bases and J by 1 base, with 23 bases left in between.

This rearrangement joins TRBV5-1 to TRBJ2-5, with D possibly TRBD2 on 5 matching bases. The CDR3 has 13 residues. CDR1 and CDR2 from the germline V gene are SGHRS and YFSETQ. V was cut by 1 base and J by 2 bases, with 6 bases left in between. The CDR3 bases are TGCGCCAGCAGCTTGCCGGGGCAAGAGACCCAGTACTTC. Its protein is CASSLPGQETQYF.

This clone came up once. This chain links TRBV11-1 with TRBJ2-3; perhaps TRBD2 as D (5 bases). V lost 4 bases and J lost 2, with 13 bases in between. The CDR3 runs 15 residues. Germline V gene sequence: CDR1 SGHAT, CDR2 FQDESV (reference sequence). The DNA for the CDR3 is TGTGCCAGCAGCTCCGACGGGATTCTCACAGATACGCAGTATTTT. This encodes CASSSDGILTDTQYF.

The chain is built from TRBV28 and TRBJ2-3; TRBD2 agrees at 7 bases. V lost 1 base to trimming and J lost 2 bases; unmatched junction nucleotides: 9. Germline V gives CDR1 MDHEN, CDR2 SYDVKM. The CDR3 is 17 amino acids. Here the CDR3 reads CASSLFVGGRNTDTQYF. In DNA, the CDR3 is TGTGCCAGCAGTTTATTCGTCGGCGGGAGAAACACAGATACGCAGTATTTT.

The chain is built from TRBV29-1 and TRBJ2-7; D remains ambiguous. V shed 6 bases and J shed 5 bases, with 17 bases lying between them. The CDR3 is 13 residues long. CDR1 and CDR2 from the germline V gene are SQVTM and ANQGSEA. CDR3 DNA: TGCAGCGTCGTAAAGGTTTATGGAGACGAGCAGTACTTC. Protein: CSVVKVYGDEQYF.

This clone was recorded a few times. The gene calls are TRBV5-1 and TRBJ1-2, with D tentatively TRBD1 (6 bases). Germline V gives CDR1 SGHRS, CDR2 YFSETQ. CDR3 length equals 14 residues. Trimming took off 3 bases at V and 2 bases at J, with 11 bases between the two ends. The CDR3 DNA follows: TGCGCCAGCAGCTGGGACGGGACAAACTATGGCTACACCTTC. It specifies CASSWDGTNYGYTF.

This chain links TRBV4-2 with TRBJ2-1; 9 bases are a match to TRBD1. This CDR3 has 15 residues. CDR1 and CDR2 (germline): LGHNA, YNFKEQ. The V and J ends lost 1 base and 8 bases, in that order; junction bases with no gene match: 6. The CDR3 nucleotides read TGTGCCAGCAGCCAAGCTACAGGGGGCCCCGATGAGCAGTTCTTC. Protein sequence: CASSQATGGPDEQFF.

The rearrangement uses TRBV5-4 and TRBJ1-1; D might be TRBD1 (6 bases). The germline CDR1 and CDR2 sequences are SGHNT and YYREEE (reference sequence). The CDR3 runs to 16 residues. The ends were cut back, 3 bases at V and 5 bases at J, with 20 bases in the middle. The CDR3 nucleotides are TGTGCCAGCAGCTGGGCCTTCCAGGCAAGGGGGACTGAAGCTTTCTTT. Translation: CASSWAFQARGTEAFF.

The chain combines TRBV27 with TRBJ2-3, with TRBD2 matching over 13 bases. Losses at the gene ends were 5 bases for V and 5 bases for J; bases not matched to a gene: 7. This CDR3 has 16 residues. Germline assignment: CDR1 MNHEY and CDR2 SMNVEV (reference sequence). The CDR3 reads CASSPTSGGAIDTQYF. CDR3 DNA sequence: TGTGCCAGCAGTCCAACTAGCGGGGGGGCCATAGATACGCAGTATTTT.

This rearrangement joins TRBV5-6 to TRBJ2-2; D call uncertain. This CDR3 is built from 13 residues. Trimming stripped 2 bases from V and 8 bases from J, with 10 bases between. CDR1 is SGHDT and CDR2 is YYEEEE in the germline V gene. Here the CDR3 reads CASSLSGPGELFF. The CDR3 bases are TGTGCCAGCAGCTTAAGTGGGCCAGGGGAGCTGTTTTTT.

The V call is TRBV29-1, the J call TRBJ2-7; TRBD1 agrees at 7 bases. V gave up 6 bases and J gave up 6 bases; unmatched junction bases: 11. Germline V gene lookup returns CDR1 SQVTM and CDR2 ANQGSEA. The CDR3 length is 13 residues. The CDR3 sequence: CSVDPGGEGEQYF. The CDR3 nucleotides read TGCAGCGTCGACCCAGGGGGAGAAGGCGAGCAGTACTTC.

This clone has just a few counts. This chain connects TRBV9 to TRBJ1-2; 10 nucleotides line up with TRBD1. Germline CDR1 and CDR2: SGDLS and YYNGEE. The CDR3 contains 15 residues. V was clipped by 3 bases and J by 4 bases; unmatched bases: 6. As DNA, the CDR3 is TGTGCCAGCAGCGGACAGGGGGCGCCTGGCTATGGCTACACCTTC. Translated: CASSGQGAPGYGYTF.

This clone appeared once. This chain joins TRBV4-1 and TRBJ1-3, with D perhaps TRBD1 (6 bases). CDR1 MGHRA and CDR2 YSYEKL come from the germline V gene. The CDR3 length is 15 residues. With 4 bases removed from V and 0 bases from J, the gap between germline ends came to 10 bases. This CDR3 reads CASSLGGVSGNTIYF. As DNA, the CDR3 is TGCGCCAGCAGCCTAGGGGGGGTCTCTGGAAACACCATATATTTT.